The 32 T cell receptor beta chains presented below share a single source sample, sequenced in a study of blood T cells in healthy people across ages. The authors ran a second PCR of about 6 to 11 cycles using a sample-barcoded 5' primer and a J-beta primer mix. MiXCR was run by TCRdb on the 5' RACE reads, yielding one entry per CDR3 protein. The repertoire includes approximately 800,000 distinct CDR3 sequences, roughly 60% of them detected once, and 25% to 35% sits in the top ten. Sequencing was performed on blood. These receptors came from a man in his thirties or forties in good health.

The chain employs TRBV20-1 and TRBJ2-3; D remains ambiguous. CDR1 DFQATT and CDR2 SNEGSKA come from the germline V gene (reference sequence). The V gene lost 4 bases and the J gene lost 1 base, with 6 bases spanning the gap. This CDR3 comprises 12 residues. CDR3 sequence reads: CSATVRTDTQYF. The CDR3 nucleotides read TGCAGTGCTACTGTACGCACAGATACGCAGTATTTT.

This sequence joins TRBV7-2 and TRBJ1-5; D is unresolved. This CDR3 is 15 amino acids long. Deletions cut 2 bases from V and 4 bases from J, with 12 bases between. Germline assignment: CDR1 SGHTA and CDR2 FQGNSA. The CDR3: CASSLSIAENQPQHF. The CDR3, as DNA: TGTGCCAGCAGCTTAAGTATCGCAGAAAATCAGCCCCAGCATTTT.

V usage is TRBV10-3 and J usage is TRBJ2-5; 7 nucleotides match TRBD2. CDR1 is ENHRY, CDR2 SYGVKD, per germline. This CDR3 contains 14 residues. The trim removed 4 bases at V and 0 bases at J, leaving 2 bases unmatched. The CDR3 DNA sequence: TGTGCCATCAGTGTTGCGGGGGACCAAGAGACCCAGTACTTC. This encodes CAISVAGDQETQYF.

CDR3 sequence (DNA): TGTGCCAGCAGCCAAGACGGCGGGACTAGCCCGTACAGTGAGCAGTACTTC. Protein sequence: CASSQDGGTSPYSEQYF. This chain joins TRBV4-2 and TRBJ2-7; 9 bases line up with TRBD2. V lost 0 bases to trimming and J lost 7 bases; unmatched junction nucleotides: 13. Germline loops: CDR1 LGHNA, CDR2 YNFKEQ. This CDR3 spans 17 amino acids.

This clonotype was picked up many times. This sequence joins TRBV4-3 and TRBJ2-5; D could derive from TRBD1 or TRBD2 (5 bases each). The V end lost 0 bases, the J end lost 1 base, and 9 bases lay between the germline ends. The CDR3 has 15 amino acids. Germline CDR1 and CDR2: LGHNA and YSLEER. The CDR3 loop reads CASSQDYGTQETQYF. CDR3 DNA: TGCGCCAGCAGCCAAGATTATGGGACCCAAGAGACCCAGTACTTC.

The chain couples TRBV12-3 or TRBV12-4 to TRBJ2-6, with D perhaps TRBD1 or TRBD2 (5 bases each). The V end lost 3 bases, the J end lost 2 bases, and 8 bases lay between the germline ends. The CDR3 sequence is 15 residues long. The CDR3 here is CASSLRGAGANVLTF. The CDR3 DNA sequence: TGTGCCAGCAGTTTGAGAGGGGCTGGGGCCAACGTCCTGACTTTC.

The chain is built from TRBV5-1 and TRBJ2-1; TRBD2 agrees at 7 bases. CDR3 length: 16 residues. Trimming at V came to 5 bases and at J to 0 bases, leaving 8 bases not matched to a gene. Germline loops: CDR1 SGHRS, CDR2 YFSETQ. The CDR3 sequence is CASSPVGEGSYNEQFF. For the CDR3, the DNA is TGCGCCAGCAGTCCAGTCGGGGAGGGCTCCTACAATGAGCAGTTCTTC.

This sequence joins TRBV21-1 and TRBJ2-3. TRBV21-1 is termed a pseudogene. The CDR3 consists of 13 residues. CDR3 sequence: CASSKACADTQYF. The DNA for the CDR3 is TGTGCCAGCAGCAAAGCCTGTGCAGATACGCAGTATTTT.

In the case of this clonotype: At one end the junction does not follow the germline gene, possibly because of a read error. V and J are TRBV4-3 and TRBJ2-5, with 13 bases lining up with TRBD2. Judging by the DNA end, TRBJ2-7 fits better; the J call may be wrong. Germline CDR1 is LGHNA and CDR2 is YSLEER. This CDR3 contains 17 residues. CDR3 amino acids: CASSQTSGGVVFYEQYF. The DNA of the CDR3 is TGCGCTAGCAGCCAAACTAGCGGGGGGGTTGTATTCTACGAGCAGTACTTC.

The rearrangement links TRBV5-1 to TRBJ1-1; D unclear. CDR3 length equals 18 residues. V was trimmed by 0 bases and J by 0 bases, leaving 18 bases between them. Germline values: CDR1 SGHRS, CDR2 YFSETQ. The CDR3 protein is CASSLVRGVKGLNTEAFF. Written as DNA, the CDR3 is TGCGCCAGCAGCTTGGTTCGGGGAGTGAAGGGATTGAACACTGAAGCTTTCTTT.

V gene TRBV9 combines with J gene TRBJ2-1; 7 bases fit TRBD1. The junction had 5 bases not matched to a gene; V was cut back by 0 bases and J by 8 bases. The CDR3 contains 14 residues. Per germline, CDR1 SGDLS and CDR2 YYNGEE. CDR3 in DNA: TGTGCCAGCAGCGTAGAGGGGACAGCCGATGAGCAGTTCTTC. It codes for CASSVEGTADEQFF.

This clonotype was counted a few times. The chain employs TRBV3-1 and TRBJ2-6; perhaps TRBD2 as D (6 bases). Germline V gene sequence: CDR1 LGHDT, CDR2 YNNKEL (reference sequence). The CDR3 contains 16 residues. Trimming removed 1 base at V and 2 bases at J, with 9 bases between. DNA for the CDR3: TGTGCCAGCAGCCAAGTTGGGGGGACTGGGGCCAACGTCCTGACTTTC. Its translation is CASSQVGGTGANVLTF.

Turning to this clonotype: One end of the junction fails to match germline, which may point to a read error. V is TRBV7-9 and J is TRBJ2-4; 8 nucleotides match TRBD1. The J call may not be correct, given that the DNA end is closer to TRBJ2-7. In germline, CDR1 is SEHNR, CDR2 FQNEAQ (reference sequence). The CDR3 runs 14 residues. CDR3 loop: CAGSLNQGTGEQYF. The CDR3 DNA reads TGTGCCGGCAGCCTGAATCAAGGGACAGGCGAGCAGTACTTC.

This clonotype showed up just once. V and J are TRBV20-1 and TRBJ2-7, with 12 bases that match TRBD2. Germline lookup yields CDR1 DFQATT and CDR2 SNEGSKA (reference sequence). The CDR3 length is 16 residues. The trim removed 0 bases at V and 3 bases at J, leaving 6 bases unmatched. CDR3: CSARELAGGMFYEQYF. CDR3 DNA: TGCAGTGCTAGAGAGCTAGCGGGGGGGATGTTCTACGAGCAGTACTTC.

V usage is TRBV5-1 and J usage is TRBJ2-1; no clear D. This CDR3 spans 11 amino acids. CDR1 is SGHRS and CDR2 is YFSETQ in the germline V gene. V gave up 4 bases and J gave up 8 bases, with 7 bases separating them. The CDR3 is CASSDLHEQFF. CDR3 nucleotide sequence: TGCGCCAGCAGCGACCTACATGAGCAGTTCTTC.

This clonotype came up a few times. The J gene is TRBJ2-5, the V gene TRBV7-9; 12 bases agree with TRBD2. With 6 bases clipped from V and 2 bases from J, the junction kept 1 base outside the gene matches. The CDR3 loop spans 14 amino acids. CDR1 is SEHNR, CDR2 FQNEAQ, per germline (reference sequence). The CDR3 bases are TGTGCCAGCAGGGGACTAGCGGGTCAAGAGACCCAGTACTTC. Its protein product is CASRGLAGQETQYF.

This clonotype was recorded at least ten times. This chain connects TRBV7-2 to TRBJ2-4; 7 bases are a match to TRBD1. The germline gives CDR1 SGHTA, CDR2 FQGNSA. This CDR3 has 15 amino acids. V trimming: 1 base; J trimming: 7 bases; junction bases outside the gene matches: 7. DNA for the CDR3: TGTGCCAGCAGCTTAGGAGACAGGGTAGCGAACATTCAGTACTTC. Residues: CASSLGDRVANIQYF.

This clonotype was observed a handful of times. CDR3 DNA: TGCGCCAGCAGCTTGGGTTTAGCTGGCGGGGGGTACAATGAGCAGTTCTTC. As protein: CASSLGLAGGGYNEQFF. The V and J genes are TRBV5-1 and TRBJ2-1; the match to TRBD2 covers 8 bases. Germline CDR1 reads SGHRS; CDR2 reads YFSETQ. The trim removed 0 bases at V and 4 bases at J, leaving 9 bases unmatched. There are 17 residues in the CDR3.

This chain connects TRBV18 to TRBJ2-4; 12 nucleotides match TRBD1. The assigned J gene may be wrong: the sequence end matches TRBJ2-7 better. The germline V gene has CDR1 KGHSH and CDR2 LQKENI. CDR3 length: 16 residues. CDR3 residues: CASSPPYGTGGDEQYF. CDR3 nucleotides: TGTGCCAGCTCACCACCGTACGGGACAGGGGGCGACGAGCAGTACTTC.

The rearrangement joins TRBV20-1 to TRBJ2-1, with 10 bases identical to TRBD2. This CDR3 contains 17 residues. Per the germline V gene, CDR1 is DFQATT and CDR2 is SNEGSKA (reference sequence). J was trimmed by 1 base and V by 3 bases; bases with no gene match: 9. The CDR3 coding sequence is TGCAGTGCTAGCTGGAGCGGGGGGGCAAGTTCCTACAATGAGCAGTTCTTC. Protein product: CSASWSGGASSYNEQFF.

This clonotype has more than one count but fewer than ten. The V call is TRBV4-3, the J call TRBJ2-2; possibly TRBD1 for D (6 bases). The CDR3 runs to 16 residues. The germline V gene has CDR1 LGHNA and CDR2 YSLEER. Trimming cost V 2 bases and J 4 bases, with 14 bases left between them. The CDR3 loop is CASSQQGPPSTGELFF. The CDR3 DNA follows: TGCGCCAGCAGCCAACAGGGGCCTCCCTCCACCGGGGAGCTGTTTTTT.

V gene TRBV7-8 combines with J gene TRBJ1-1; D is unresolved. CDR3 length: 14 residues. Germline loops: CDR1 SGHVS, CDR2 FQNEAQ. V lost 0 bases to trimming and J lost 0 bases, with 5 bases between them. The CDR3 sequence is CASSLAGMNTEAFF. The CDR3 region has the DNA TGTGCCAGCAGCTTAGCCGGTATGAACACTGAAGCTTTCTTT.

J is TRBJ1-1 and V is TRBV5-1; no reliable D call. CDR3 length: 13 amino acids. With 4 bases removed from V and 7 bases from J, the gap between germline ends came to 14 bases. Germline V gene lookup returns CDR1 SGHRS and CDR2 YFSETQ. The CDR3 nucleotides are TGCGCCAGCAGCCCCATTTCCGCGGGTGAAGCTTTCTTT. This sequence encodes CASSPISAGEAFF.

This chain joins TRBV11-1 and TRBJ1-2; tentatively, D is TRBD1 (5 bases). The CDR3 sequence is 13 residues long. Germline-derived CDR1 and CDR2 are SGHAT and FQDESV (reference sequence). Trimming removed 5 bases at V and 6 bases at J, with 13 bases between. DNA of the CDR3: TGTGCCAGCAGCCAGCCAGGGATTGATGGCTACACCTTC. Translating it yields CASSQPGIDGYTF.

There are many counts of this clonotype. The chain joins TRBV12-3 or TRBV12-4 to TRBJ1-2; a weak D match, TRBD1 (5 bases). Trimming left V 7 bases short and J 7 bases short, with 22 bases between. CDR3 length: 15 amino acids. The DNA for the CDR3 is TGTGCCAGCAACCAGAACGGGGCCCGGAGGGCTGGCTACACCTTC. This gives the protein CASNQNGARRAGYTF.

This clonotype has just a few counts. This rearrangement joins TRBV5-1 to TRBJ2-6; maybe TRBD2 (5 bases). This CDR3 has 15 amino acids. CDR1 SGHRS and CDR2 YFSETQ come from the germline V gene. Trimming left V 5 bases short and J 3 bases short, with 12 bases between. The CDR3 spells CASSIYGDGANVLTF. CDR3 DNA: TGCGCCAGCAGTATATACGGGGATGGGGCCAACGTCCTGACTTTC. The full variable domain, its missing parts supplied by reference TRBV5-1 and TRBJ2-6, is KAGVTQTPRYLIKTRGQQVTLSCSPISGHRSVSWYQQTPGQGLQFLFEYFSETQRNKGNFPGRFSGRQFSNSRSEMNVSTLELGDSALYLCASSIYGDGANVLTFGAGSRLTVL.

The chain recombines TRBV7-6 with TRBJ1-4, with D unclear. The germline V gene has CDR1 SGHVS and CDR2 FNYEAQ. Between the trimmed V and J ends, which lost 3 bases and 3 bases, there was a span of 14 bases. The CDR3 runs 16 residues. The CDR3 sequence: CASSFRGWTSNEKLFF. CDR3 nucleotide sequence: TGTGCCAGCAGCTTTCGGGGTTGGACCTCTAATGAAAAACTGTTTTTT.

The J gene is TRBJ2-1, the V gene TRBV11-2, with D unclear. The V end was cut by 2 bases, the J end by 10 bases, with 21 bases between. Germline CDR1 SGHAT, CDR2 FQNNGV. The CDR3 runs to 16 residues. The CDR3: CASSLSTGFSSREQFF. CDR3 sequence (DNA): TGTGCCAGCAGCTTATCAACGGGTTTCTCCTCCCGGGAGCAGTTCTTC.

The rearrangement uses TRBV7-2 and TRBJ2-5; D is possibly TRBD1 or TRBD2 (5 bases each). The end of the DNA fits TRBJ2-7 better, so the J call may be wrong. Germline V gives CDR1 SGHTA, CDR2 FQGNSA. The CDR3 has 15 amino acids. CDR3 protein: CASSSGWGPTYEQYF. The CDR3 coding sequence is TGTGCCAGCAGCTCAGGTTGGGGACCAACCTACGAGCAGTACTTC.

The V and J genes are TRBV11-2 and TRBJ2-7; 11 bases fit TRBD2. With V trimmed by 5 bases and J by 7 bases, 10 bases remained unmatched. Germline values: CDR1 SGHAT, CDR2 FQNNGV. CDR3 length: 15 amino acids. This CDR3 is CASSSRLAGGEEQYF. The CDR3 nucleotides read TGTGCCAGCAGCAGTAGGCTAGCGGGGGGTGAGGAGCAGTACTTC.

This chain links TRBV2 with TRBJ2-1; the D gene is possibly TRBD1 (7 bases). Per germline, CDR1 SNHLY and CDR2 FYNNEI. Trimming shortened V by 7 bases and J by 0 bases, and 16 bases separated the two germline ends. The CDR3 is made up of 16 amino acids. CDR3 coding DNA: TGTGCCAGCATAGCGGCAGGGGGAGTCTCCTACAATGAGCAGTTCTTC. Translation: CASIAAGGVSYNEQFF. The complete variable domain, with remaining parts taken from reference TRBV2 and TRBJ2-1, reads EPEVTQTPSHQVTQMGQEVILRCVPISNHLYFYWYRQILGQKVEFLVSFYNNEISEKSEIFDDQFSVERPDGSNFTLKIRSTKLEDSAMYFCASIAAGGVSYNEQFFGPGTRLTVL.

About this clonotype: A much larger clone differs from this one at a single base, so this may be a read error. The CDR3 protein is CSAYRLDTYNERFF. CDR3 DNA sequence: TGCAGTGCTTACAGACTAGACACCTACAATGAGCGGTTCTTC. The chain carries TRBV20-1 and TRBJ2-1, with D perhaps matching TRBD2 (6 bases). The CDR3 has 14 residues. Germline lookup yields CDR1 DFQATT and CDR2 SNEGSKA (reference sequence).